The T cell receptor (beta chain) under discussion was sequenced for a study of T cells after yellow fever vaccination. Study outcomes and limitations: Highly abundant clonotypes carried over from the bulk population could end up in FACS-sorted repertoires as contaminants. A faster peak, day 5 versus 15, was reached by the weaker secondary response.

Concerning this clonotype itself: Its antigen is not known.

TCRdb re-analysed the 5' RACE reads in MiXCR, keeping a single row per CDR3 protein. The sample contains around 550,000 distinct CDR3 sequences, 19% of which appear only once. Germline values: CDR1 SGDLS, CDR2 YYNGEE. The CDR3 totals 14 residues. Deletions cut 4 bases from V and 6 bases from J, with 17 bases between. Sequencing was performed on PBMCs, taken 15 days after the yellow fever booster vaccination. V is TRBV9 and J is TRBJ2-7; tentatively, D is TRBD2 (5 bases). The sequence was collected from a man aged 30-40 years who received the YFV17D yellow fever vaccine. In nucleotides, the CDR3 is TGTGCCAGCAGCCCCCGGGGTGGACCCTCCGAGCAGTACTTC. It translates to CASSPRGGPSEQYF.